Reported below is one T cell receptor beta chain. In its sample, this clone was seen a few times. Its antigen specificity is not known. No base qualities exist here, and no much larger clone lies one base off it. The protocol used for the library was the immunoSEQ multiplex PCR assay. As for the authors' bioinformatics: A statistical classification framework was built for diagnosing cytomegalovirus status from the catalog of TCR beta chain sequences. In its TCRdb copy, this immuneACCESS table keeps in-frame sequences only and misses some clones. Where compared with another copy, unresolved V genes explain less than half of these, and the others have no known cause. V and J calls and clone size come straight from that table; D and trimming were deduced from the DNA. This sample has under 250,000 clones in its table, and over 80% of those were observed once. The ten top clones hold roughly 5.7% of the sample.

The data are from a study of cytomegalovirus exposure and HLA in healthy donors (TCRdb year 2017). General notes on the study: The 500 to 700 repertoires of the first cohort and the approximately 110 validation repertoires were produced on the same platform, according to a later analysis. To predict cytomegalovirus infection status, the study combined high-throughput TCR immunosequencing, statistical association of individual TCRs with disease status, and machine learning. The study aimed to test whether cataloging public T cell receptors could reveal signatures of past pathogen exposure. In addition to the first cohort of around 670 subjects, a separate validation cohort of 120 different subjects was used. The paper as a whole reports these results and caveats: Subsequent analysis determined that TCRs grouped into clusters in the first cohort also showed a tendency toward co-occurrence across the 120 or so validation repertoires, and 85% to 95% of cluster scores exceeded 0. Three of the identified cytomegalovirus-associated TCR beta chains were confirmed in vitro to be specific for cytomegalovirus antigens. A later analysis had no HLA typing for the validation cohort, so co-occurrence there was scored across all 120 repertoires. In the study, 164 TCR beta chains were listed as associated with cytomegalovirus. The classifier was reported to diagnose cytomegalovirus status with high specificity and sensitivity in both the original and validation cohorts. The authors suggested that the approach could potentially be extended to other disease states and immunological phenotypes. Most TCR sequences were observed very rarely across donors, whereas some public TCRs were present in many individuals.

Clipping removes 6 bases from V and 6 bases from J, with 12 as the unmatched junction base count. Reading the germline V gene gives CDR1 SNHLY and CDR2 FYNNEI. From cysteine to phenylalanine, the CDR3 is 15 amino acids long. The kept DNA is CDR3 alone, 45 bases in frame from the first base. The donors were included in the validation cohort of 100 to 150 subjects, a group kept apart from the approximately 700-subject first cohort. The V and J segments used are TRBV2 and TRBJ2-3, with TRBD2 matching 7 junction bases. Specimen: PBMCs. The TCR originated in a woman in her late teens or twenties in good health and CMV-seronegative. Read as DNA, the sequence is TGTGCCAGCAGAAAGACTAGCCAATCGTGGGATACGCAGTATTTT. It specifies CASRKTSQSWDTQYF.